A selection of T cell receptor beta chains follows, all from one sample in a study of T cells in Graves' hyperthyroidism and ophthalmopathy. TCRdb analysed the multiplex PCR reads with MiXCR anew, one entry per CDR3 protein. The sample holds over 700,000 distinct CDR3 sequences, over 35% seen once. Sequencing was done on a sample of blood. The receptors shown here come from a man aged 18-30 years with Graves' hyperthyroidism. CDR3s include the opening cysteine and the closing phenylalanine or tryptophan. D genes are given only for firm matches. Clone sizes are given selectively: once, few, many, or a class where the clone is expanded.

TRBJ2-7,TRBV7-9,.,.,TGTGCCAGCAGCTCTAGGGGGTCCACCTACGAGCAGTACTTC,CASSSRGSTYEQYF
TRBJ1-3,TRBV20-1,TRBD1,few,TGCAGTGCTAGAGATGGGGACAGAATGGATTTCTCTGGAAACACCATATATTTT,CSARDGDRMDFSGNTIYF
TRBJ1-2,TRBV5-1,.,.,TGCGCCAGCAGCACCGGGACCGGCTACACCTTC,CASSTGTGYTF
TRBJ1-2,TRBV10-3,.,many,TGTGCCATCAGTGAGTCGGTGACAGCTAACTATGGCTACACCTTC,CAISESVTANYGYTF
TRBJ2-7,TRBV29-1,.,many,TGCAGCGTTGAGGATAGGGGGGGCCACTCCTACGAGCAGTACTTC,CSVEDRGGHSYEQYF
TRBJ2-5,TRBV4-2,.,.,TGTGCCAGCAGCCAAGAGTTGACCTCAGGAGGTCAGACCCAGTACTTC,CASSQELTSGGQTQYF
TRBJ1-6,TRBV4-1,.,few,TGCGCCAGCAGCCAAGGTGTCGTGGGTCTGGGCTCGTCACCCCTCCACTTT,CASSQGVVGLGSSPLHF
TRBJ1-3,TRBV29-1,.,many,TGCAGCGTTGAAAATGGGAGAGACACCATATATTTT,CSVENGRDTIYF
TRBJ1-2,TRBV7-2,.,.,TGTGCCAGCAGCTTATTGACAGGACACTATGGCTACACCTTC,CASSLLTGHYGYTF
TRBJ1-2,TRBV29-1,.,.,TGCAGCGCTAGTAATTTCGGGGGCGACGACTATGGCTACACCTTC,CSASNFGGDDYGYTF
TRBJ2-5,TRBV6-2/TRBV6-3,.,.,TGTGCCAGCAGTCCCCCGGGAGCGCTCCCTCAGCCCCAGTACTTC,CASSPPGALPQPQYF
TRBJ2-7,TRBV20-1,.,.,TGCAGTGCTAGTAGCAGGAGGGGACCCGGGGAGCAGTACTTC,CSASSRRGPGEQYF
TRBJ2-5,TRBV10-3,TRBD1,.,TGTGCCACCGGGACAGGGGACGAGACCCAGTACTTC,CATGTGDETQYF
TRBJ2-7,TRBV6-6,TRBD2,many,TGTGCCAGCAGCCGCGGGGGGTCCTACGAGCAGTACTTC,CASSRGGSYEQYF
TRBJ2-7,TRBV19,.,.,TGTGCCAGTAGTATACCAGGGGACGAGCAGTACTTC,CASSIPGDEQYF